This TCR beta chain was observed in a study of graft-versus-host responses after intestinal transplantation. Using immunoSEQ multiplex PCR, the repertoire was profiled, and TCRdb retains in-frame clones only, with some absent. The sample includes nearly 100,000 clones, around 90% of them seen just once. About this clone: Its antigen is unknown.

Study results and caveats: Allografts carried high graft-versus-host to host-versus-graft clonal ratios in patients having graft-donor T cell macrochimerism.

The sequenced sample was PBMCs, obtained about 440 days after intestinal transplant. The source is a human patient who received an intestinal transplant, so some T cells may come from the graft donor.

The CDR3 here is CASSFRGNTEAFF. CDR3 in DNA: TGTGCCAGCAGCTTCCGGGGAAACACTGAAGCTTTCTTT. The chain links TRBV7-3 to TRBJ1-1, with no clear D. The CDR3 totals 13 residues. V lost 3 bases and J lost 2, with 7 bases in between. The germline V gene encodes CDR1 SGHTA and CDR2 FQGTGA.